The TCR beta chain described here comes from a study of Ad26.COV2.S vaccination and SARS-CoV-2 variants. Study observations and caveats: From the TCR breadth and depth analyses, total T cell responses may have been underestimated. Breadth of non-spike TCRs did not differ between vaccinees and placebo recipients. Recipients given vaccine exceeded placebo recipients in spike-specific TCR breadth.

Produced via immunoSEQ multiplex PCR; TCRdb's table is partial and in-frame only. The table includes hundreds of thousands of clones, just over 90% detected once. Deletions cut 5 bases from V and 7 bases from J, with 15 bases between. The CDR3 loop spans 15 amino acids. Germline CDR1 and CDR2: SGHAT and FQNNGV. Note on this clone: What it binds is unknown.

This chain joins TRBV11-2 and TRBJ1-6; TRBD1 is a possible D gene (5 bases). Material: peripheral blood, obtained after recovery from COVID-19. The clonotype comes from a human donor who had recovered from COVID-19. Written as DNA, the CDR3 is TGTGCCAGCAGCCCGCGTCTCGGGACCAATTCACCCCTCCACTTT. Encoded protein: CASSPRLGTNSPLHF.